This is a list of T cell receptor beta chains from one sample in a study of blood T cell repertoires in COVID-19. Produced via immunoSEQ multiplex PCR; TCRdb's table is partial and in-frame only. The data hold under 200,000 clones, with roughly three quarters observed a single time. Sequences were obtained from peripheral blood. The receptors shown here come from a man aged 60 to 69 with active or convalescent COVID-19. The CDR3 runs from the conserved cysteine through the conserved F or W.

CDR3 protein: CASSLAGTGSYNEQFF
J gene: TRBJ2-1
V gene: TRBV7-2
CDR3 length: 16

CDR3 protein: CASSLSGDYGYTF
J gene: TRBJ1-2
V gene: TRBV13
CDR3 length: 13

CDR3 protein: CASSLRGTGRNDIQYF
J gene: TRBJ2-4
V gene: TRBV5-1
CDR3 length: 16

CDR3 protein: CASSPLAGGTDTQYF
J gene: TRBJ2-3
V gene: TRBV5-1
CDR3 length: 15

CDR3 protein: CASSSPSIGGTEAFF
J gene: TRBJ1-1
V gene: TRBV28
CDR3 length: 15

CDR3 protein: CASSLGGGSNEQFF
J gene: TRBJ2-1
V gene: TRBV3-1/TRBV3-2
CDR3 length: 14

CDR3 protein: CASSGTGGNTEAFF
J gene: TRBJ1-1
V gene: TRBV18
CDR3 length: 14

CDR3 protein: CASSSDRGTYEQYF
J gene: TRBJ2-7
V gene: TRBV7-2
CDR3 length: 14

CDR3 protein: CASSQRGVYGYTF
J gene: TRBJ1-2
V gene: TRBV19
CDR3 length: 13

CDR3 protein: CASSRTGQGMEQYF
J gene: TRBJ2-7
V gene: TRBV27
CDR3 length: 14

CDR3 protein: CASSLELVATADGTIYF
J gene: TRBJ1-3
V gene: TRBV7-6
CDR3 length: 17

CDR3 protein: CASSLAGAGGLDTQYF
J gene: TRBJ2-3
V gene: TRBV7-2
CDR3 length: 16

CDR3 protein: CASSSTVATQVREQFF
J gene: TRBJ2-1
V gene: TRBV5-1
CDR3 length: 16

CDR3 protein: CASSSGGSAGELFF
J gene: TRBJ2-2
V gene: TRBV19
CDR3 length: 14

CDR3 protein: CASSLNRPYEQYF
J gene: TRBJ2-7
V gene: TRBV28
CDR3 length: 13

CDR3 protein: CASSIGRGDEQFF
J gene: TRBJ2-1
V gene: TRBV19
CDR3 length: 13

CDR3 protein: CASNQGASTDTQYF
J gene: TRBJ2-3
V gene: TRBV5-6
CDR3 length: 14

CDR3 protein: CASSMPSSSQETQYF
J gene: TRBJ2-5
V gene: TRBV19
CDR3 length: 15

CDR3 protein: CSAGGPETQYF
J gene: TRBJ2-5
V gene: TRBV20-1
CDR3 length: 11

CDR3 protein: CASSLGTGRFHEQYF
J gene: TRBJ2-7
V gene: TRBV5-1
CDR3 length: 15

CDR3 protein: CASSQQGDQPQHF
J gene: TRBJ1-5
V gene: TRBV19
CDR3 length: 13

CDR3 protein: CASSASGWENIQYF
J gene: TRBJ2-4
V gene: TRBV7-2
CDR3 length: 14

CDR3 protein: CASSLTRASTYEQYF
J gene: TRBJ2-7
V gene: TRBV7-3
CDR3 length: 15

CDR3 protein: CASSLDRVSLGTQYF
J gene: TRBJ2-5
V gene: TRBV7-9
CDR3 length: 15

CDR3 protein: CASSGDSLGLISYGYTF
J gene: TRBJ1-2
V gene: TRBV2
CDR3 length: 17

CDR3 protein: CASSGATGGRSGNTIYF
J gene: TRBJ1-3
V gene: TRBV28
CDR3 length: 17

CDR3 protein: CTSAPSGSSYEQYF
J gene: TRBJ2-7
V gene: TRBV1
CDR3 length: 14

CDR3 protein: CASSLEGTRIPGELFF
J gene: TRBJ2-2
V gene: TRBV6-4
CDR3 length: 16